Presented here are 4 T cell receptor beta chains from one specimen sequenced in a study of control samples from healthy donors and cancer patients. This table comes from immunoSEQ multiplex PCR, and its TCRdb copy is limited to in-frame clones, with some not included. The sample lists about 120,000 clones, nearly 95% seen once, with 2.6% in the top ten. Specimen: blood. These receptors came from a man aged 25 to 40 in good health.

This clone was seen a single time. The rearrangement links TRBV3-1 (or the pseudogene TRBV3-2) to TRBJ1-1, with D perhaps matching TRBD1 (5 bases). Germline loops: CDR1 LGHDT, CDR2 YNNKEL (reference sequence). The ends were cut back, 2 bases at V and 3 bases at J, with 7 bases in the middle. The CDR3 sequence is 13 residues long. CDR3 amino acids: CASSQLGDTEAFF. The CDR3, as DNA: TGTGCCAGCAGCCAATTGGGGGACACTGAAGCTTTCTTT.

The genes are TRBV6-6 and TRBJ2-2; TRBD2 matches at 8 bases. The CDR3 covers 14 residues. V lost 8 bases to trimming and J lost 2 bases; unmatched junction nucleotides: 4. CDR1 and CDR2 from the germline V gene are MNHNY and SVGAGI (reference sequence). CDR3: CASASGSNTGELFF. CDR3 bases: TGTGCCAGCGCAAGCGGGAGTAACACCGGGGAGCTGTTTTTT.

Points on this clone: Other DNA sequences in this sample translate to the same CDR3. The chain employs TRBV6-5 and TRBJ2-1; D is ambiguous. Germline assignment: CDR1 MNHEY and CDR2 SVGAGI. The CDR3 has 12 residues. The V end lost 0 bases, the J end lost 10 bases, and 7 bases lay between the germline ends. CDR3 sequence: CASSYSTGEQFF. CDR3 sequence (DNA): TGTGCCAGCAGTTACTCTACCGGGGAGCAGTTCTTC.

The chain recombines TRBV4-2 with TRBJ1-1; D remains unclear. Trimming pared 0 bases from V and 2 bases from J, leaving 16 bases between. Germline V CDR1 and CDR2: LGHNA, YNFKEQ. The CDR3 is made up of 17 amino acids. DNA for the CDR3: TGTGCCAGCAGCCAAGACCTCGGTCATTCAGGCAACACTGAAGCTTTCTTT. This sequence encodes CASSQDLGHSGNTEAFF.